A single sample gave rise to the 26 T cell receptor beta chains below, sequenced in a study of T cells in tumors after PD-1 blockade. The repertoire was sequenced with immunoSEQ multiplex PCR; TCRdb's copy has only in-frame clones and lacks some. The repertoire holds 45,000 or so clones, with 70% to 85% as singletons. The specimen comprised PBMCs, sampled before anti-PD-1 therapy. The source is a human donor with advanced basal cell or squamous cell carcinoma (not recorded which).

This clone occurred once. This sequence joins TRBV5-1 and TRBJ2-7; no reliable D call. The CDR3 is 14 amino acids. Germline V gene lookup returns CDR1 SGHRS and CDR2 YFSETQ. V was clipped by 2 bases and J by 2 bases, with 11 bases between them. CDR3 coding DNA: TGCGCCAGCAGCTTCGCTCTAGGAACCTACGAGCAGTACTTC. Translated, it gives CASSFALGTYEQYF.

The J gene is TRBJ2-5, the V gene TRBV7-9, with TRBD1 as a possible D gene (6 bases). Trimming stripped 0 bases from V and 5 bases from J, with 10 bases between. The CDR3 loop spans 14 amino acids. Germline V gene lookup returns CDR1 SEHNR and CDR2 FQNEAQ (reference sequence). The chain's CDR3 is CASSLAGGWETQYF. In DNA form, the CDR3 reads TGTGCCAGCAGCTTAGCAGGGGGTTGGGAGACCCAGTACTTC.

The chain links TRBV21-1 to TRBJ1-3; the table's TRBD1 call for D was not verified on the DNA. TRBV21-1 is deemed a pseudogene. CDR3 size: 13 residues. CDR3: CARMTGPRNTIYF. As DNA, the CDR3 is TGTGCCAGAATGACAGGCCCAAGAAACACCATATATTTT.

The genes are TRBV27 and TRBJ1-2; D is unclear. There are 13 residues in the CDR3. CDR1 and CDR2 from the germline V gene are MNHEY and SMNVEV (reference sequence). V was trimmed by 3 bases and J by 6 bases, leaving 11 bases between them. CDR3 sequence reads: CASSFNRRDGYTF. DNA for the CDR3: TGTGCCAGCAGTTTCAACAGACGGGATGGCTACACCTTC.

This chain connects TRBV2 to TRBJ2-5; the match to TRBD2 covers 8 bases. Germline CDR1 reads SNHLY; CDR2 reads FYNNEI. Germline trimming cut 2 bases from V and 1 base from J; bases unmatched to any gene: 6. The length of the CDR3 is 16 residues. DNA for the CDR3: TGTGCCAGCAGTGAACAGTTAGGGACTAGCCAAGAGACCCAGTACTTC. It yields the protein CASSEQLGTSQETQYF.

The chain employs TRBV3-1 (or the pseudogene TRBV3-2) and TRBJ2-3, with D possibly being TRBD1 or TRBD2 (6 bases each). Germline CDR1 reads LGHDT; CDR2 reads YNNKEL (reference sequence). V lost 2 bases and J 6 bases, leaving 12 bases between the germline ends. CDR3 length: 14 residues. For the CDR3, the DNA is TGTGCCAGCAGCCAACGTGTAGGGGGGGATACGCAGTATTTT. Translation: CASSQRVGGDTQYF.

This chain joins TRBV28 and TRBJ1-6; 9 nucleotides align to TRBD1. J lost 8 bases, V lost 6 bases, and 8 bases had no gene match. Germline loops: CDR1 MDHEN, CDR2 SYDVKM. The CDR3 sequence is 15 residues long. The CDR3 DNA reads TGTGCCAGCAGCTTAGGACAGGGGTTTGATTCACCCCTCCACTTT. Protein sequence: CASSLGQGFDSPLHF.

V gene TRBV5-1 combines with J gene TRBJ1-3, with D maybe TRBD1 (5 bases). Germline-derived CDR1 and CDR2 are SGHRS and YFSETQ. The V and J ends lost 3 bases and 4 bases respectively, with 14 bases between them. CDR3 length: 15 residues. The CDR3, as DNA: TGCGCCAGCAGCTGGGGACCGGGGGACGGAAACACCATATATTTT. It encodes CASSWGPGDGNTIYF.

The V gene is TRBV5-1, the J gene TRBJ1-5; D uncertain. The CDR3 contains 14 residues. Germline loops: CDR1 SGHRS, CDR2 YFSETQ. Trimming cost V 4 bases and J 0 bases, with 8 bases left between them. CDR3 amino acids: CASSAGISNQPQHF. In DNA, the CDR3 is TGCGCCAGCAGCGCCGGGATTAGCAATCAGCCCCAGCATTTT.

The genes are TRBV5-1 and TRBJ1-4, with TRBD1 matching over 11 bases. The CDR3 spans 15 residues. The V segment lost 4 bases and the J segment 7 bases; nucleotides outside the gene matches: 6. Germline V gives CDR1 SGHRS, CDR2 YFSETQ. The CDR3 DNA sequence: TGCGCCAGCAGCCCAAGGACAGGGGGCGTTGAAAAACTGTTTTTT. Translated, it gives CASSPRTGGVEKLFF. Drawing the rest from reference TRBV5-1 and TRBJ1-4, the complete variable domain is KAGVTQTPRYLIKTRGQQVTLSCSPISGHRSVSWYQQTPGQGLQFLFEYFSETQRNKGNFPGRFSGRQFSNSRSEMNVSTLELGDSALYLCASSPRTGGVEKLFFGSGTQLSVL.

V and J are TRBV7-8 and TRBJ1-1; TRBD1 agrees at 9 bases. The CDR3 sequence is 21 residues long. The germline gives CDR1 SGHVS, CDR2 FQNEAQ. V dropped 5 bases and J dropped 0; count of bases not matched to a gene: 22. The CDR3 region is CASSRKDRGRYLLSMNTEAFF. The CDR3 nucleotides are TGTGCCAGCAGCCGAAAGGACAGGGGACGGTACCTCTTATCCATGAACACTGAAGCTTTCTTT.

This chain joins TRBV27 and TRBJ1-2; D is unresolved. The CDR3 consists of 14 residues. CDR1 is MNHEY, CDR2 SMNVEV, per germline (reference sequence). V was shortened by 4 bases and J by 2 bases, with 11 bases between the two germline ends. The DNA for the CDR3 is TGTGCCAGCAGTTCTCGGACGGGAAACTATGGCTACACCTTC. Protein: CASSSRTGNYGYTF.

This chain joins TRBV27 and TRBJ2-3, with 10 nucleotides matching TRBD2. The V segment lost 2 bases and the J segment 6 bases; nucleotides outside the gene matches: 5. The CDR3 spans 15 residues. Per germline, CDR1 MNHEY and CDR2 SMNVEV (reference sequence). The CDR3 DNA follows: TGTGCCAGCAGTTTAGAGCTAGCGGGGGTGGATACGCAGTATTTT. It codes for CASSLELAGVDTQYF.

The rearrangement joins TRBV29-1 to TRBJ2-5; the D gene is possibly TRBD2 (6 bases). From germline, CDR1 is SQVTM and CDR2 ANQGSEA. Trimming left V 6 bases short and J 5 bases short, with 19 bases between. The length of the CDR3 is 14 residues. In DNA, the CDR3 is TGCAGCGTGGATCCGGGCTCTGGGGGGGAGACCCAGTACTTC. Residues: CSVDPGSGGETQYF.

This clone has only one observation. The gene calls are TRBV5-1 and TRBJ1-4, with D possibly being TRBD1 (6 bases). The CDR3 has 16 residues. Germline V gene data show CDR1 as SGHRS and CDR2 as YFSETQ. V lost 5 bases and J lost 7, with 21 bases in between. CDR3 protein: CASRAGGGPYSEKLFF. The CDR3 nucleotides read TGCGCCAGCAGGGCCGGCGGGGGGCCTTATAGTGAAAAACTGTTTTTT.

The chain joins TRBV7-2 to TRBJ1-6, with D unresolved. Trimming removed 4 bases from V and 3 bases from J, with 13 bases in between. The germline V gene has CDR1 SGHTA and CDR2 FQGNSA. The CDR3 runs to 16 residues. CDR3 nucleotide sequence: TGTGCCAGCAGCTCCGGCCCGTTTGACTATAATTCACCCCTCCACTTT. Protein sequence: CASSSGPFDYNSPLHF.

The chain links TRBV4-2 to TRBJ2-7; 11 nucleotides match TRBD2. In germline, CDR1 is LGHNA, CDR2 YNFKEQ. Trimming cost V 0 bases and J 4 bases; bases outside gene matches: 5. This CDR3 has 16 amino acids. The chain's CDR3 is CASSQEVTSGEYEQYF. CDR3 in DNA: TGTGCCAGCAGCCAAGAAGTGACTAGCGGGGAGTACGAGCAGTACTTC.

This clone was observed a handful of times. The V call is TRBV15, the J call TRBJ1-4, with D unresolved. V lost 5 bases to trimming and J lost 0 bases, with 4 bases between them. Germline CDR1 LNHNV, CDR2 YYDKDF (reference sequence). CDR3 size: 13 residues. The CDR3 region has the DNA TGTGCCACCAGCCCATCAACTAATGAAAAACTGTTTTTT. It codes for CATSPSTNEKLFF.

The chain is built from TRBV4-2 and TRBJ2-3, with TRBD2 as a possible D gene (6 bases). The CDR3 runs to 14 residues. The V end was cut by 4 bases, the J end by 2 bases, with 10 bases between. CDR1 and CDR2 (germline): LGHNA, YNFKEQ. The chain's CDR3 is CASSPGLITDTQYF. The DNA of the CDR3 is TGTGCCAGCAGCCCTGGACTAATCACAGATACGCAGTATTTT.

V and J are TRBV11-3 and TRBJ1-3; no reliable D call. The germline V gene has CDR1 SGHNT and CDR2 YENEEA. The CDR3 runs to 15 residues. With 5 bases removed from V and 0 bases from J, the gap between germline ends came to 11 bases. The CDR3, as DNA: TGTGCCAGCAGCGCACAACTTGGCTCTGGAAACACCATATATTTT. Amino acids: CASSAQLGSGNTIYF.

This clone occurred a few times. The chain uses TRBV5-6 and TRBJ1-6, with TRBD1 as a possible D gene (5 bases). The CDR3 is made up of 12 amino acids. V was trimmed by 1 base and J by 14 bases, leaving 10 bases between them. Germline assignment: CDR1 SGHDT and CDR2 YYEEEE. The DNA of the CDR3 is TGTGCCAGCAGCTTGTATATGGGGGCCCTCCACTTT. It codes for CASSLYMGALHF.

A single count supports this clone. This rearrangement joins TRBV20-1 to TRBJ2-7; 10 bases are a match to TRBD2. This CDR3 is built from 15 residues. Trimming took 3 bases from V and 4 from J; bases not matched to a gene: 9. Germline V gene sequence: CDR1 DFQATT, CDR2 SNEGSKA (reference sequence). This CDR3 reads CSASRLAGSEYEQYF. In DNA, the CDR3 is TGCAGTGCTAGTAGACTAGCGGGTTCTGAGTACGAGCAGTACTTC.

The CDR3 loop is CASSGYPSGGGETQYF. CDR3 bases: TGTGCCAGCAGTGGGTACCCTAGCGGGGGCGGGGAGACCCAGTACTTC. The genes are TRBV2 and TRBJ2-5; TRBD2 matches at 10 bases. Germline loops: CDR1 SNHLY, CDR2 FYNNEI. There are 16 residues in the CDR3. With V trimmed by 4 bases and J by 5 bases, 10 bases remained unmatched. Full variable domain (missing parts from reference TRBV2 and TRBJ2-5): EPEVTQTPSHQVTQMGQEVILRCVPISNHLYFYWYRQILGQKVEFLVSFYNNEISEKSEIFDDQFSVERPDGSNFTLKIRSTKLEDSAMYFCASSGYPSGGGETQYFGPGTRLLVL.

The V and J genes are TRBV3-1 (or the pseudogene TRBV3-2) and TRBJ2-5; the D is unclear. The CDR3 is 11 residues long. Germline V gene sequence: CDR1 LGHDT, CDR2 YNNKEL (reference sequence). V lost 4 bases, J lost 6 bases, and 6 bases lay in between. CDR3 in amino acids: CASSRAQTQYF. The CDR3 coding sequence is TGTGCCAGCAGCCGGGCGCAGACCCAGTACTTC.

Note on this clone: The same CDR3 also results from other DNA sequences found in this sample. The rearrangement uses TRBV19 and TRBJ2-2; 9 positions match TRBD2. J lost 6 bases, V lost 7 bases, and 15 bases had no gene match. The CDR3 covers 17 residues. CDR1 and CDR2 from the germline V gene are LNHDA and SQIVND (reference sequence). CDR3 residues: CASTPQRLAGLAGELFF. As DNA, the CDR3 is TGTGCCAGTACCCCCCAAAGGCTAGCGGGATTAGCCGGGGAGCTGTTTTTT.

This clone was detected only a few times. An end of the junction does not agree with germline; a read error may underlie this. The CDR3 loop is CASSVAGGPYEQYF. CDR3 sequence (DNA): TGTGCCAGCAGCGTAGCGGGAGGGCCTTACGAGCAGTACTTC. The rearrangement joins TRBV7-2 to TRBJ2-7; 11 bases map to TRBD2. The CDR3 has 14 amino acids. Germline values: CDR1 SGHTA, CDR2 FQGNSA. Full variable domain (remainder filled in from reference TRBV7-2 and TRBJ2-7): GAGVSQSPSNKVTEKGKDVELRCDPISGHTALYWYRQSLGQGLEFLIYFQGNSAPDKSGLPSDRFSAERTGGSVSTLTIQRTQQEDSAVYLCASSVAGGPYEQYFGPGTRLTVT.